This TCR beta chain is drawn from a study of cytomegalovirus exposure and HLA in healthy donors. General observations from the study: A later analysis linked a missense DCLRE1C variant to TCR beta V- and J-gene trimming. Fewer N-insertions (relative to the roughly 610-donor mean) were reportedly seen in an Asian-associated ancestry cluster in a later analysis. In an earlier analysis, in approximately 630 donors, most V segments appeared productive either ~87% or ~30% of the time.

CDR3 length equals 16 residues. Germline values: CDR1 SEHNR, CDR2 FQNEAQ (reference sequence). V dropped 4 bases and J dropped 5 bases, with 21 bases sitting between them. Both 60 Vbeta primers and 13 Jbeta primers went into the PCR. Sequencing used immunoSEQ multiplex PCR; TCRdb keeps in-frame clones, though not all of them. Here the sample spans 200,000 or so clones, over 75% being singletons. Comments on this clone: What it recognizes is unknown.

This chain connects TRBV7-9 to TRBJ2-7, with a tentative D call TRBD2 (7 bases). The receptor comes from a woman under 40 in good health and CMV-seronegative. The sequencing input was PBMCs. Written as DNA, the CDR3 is TGTGCCAGCAGCTCATTGCCCTCTTGGGGGGGCCACGAGCAGTACTTC. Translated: CASSSLPSWGGHEQYF.